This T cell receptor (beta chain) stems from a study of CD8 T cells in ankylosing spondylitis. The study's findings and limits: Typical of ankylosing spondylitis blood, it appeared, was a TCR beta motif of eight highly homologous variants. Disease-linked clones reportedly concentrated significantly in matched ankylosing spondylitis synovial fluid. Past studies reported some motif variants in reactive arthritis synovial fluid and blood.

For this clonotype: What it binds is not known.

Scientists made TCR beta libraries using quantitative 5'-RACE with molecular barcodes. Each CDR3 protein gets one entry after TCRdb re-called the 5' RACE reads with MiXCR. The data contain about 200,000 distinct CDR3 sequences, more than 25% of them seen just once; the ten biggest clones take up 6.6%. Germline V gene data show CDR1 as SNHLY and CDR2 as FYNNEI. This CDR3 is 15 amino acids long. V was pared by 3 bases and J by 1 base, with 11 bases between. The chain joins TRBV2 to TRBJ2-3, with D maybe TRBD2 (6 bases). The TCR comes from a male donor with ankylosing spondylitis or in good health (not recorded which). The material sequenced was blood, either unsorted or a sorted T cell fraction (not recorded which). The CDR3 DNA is TGTGCCAGCAGTGATCGGGAGACCGGCACAGATACGCAGTATTTT. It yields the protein CASSDRETGTDTQYF.